Included here is one T cell receptor beta chain sequence, with context. The antigen is undetermined. Ulcerative colitis patients received no immunosuppressive medication before the diagnostic colonoscopy. This sample is part of a study of pediatric ulcerative colitis. This CDR3 has 14 residues. The germline CDR1 and CDR2 sequences are SEHNR and FQNEAQ (reference sequence). The V gene lost 3 bases and the J gene lost 0 bases, with 8 bases spanning the gap. Study outcomes and limitations: Compared with controls, ulcerative colitis showed greater blood-rectum clone sharing. Two rectal CDR3 clonotypes occurred in all ulcerative colitis patients. Total lymphocyte DNA, not sorted subsets, was the template.

Repertoires were generated with immunoSEQ multiplex PCR, while TCRdb's copy carries only in-frame clones and drops some. The sample consists of about 64,000 clones, roughly 90% of them appearing once. The gene calls are TRBV7-9 and TRBJ1-2; D is ambiguous. The sample taken for sequencing was blood. The receptor's source is a boy between 10 and 17 years old with severe ulcerative colitis. This CDR3 reads CASSFQDANYGYTF. The CDR3 coding sequence is TGTGCCAGCAGCTTCCAGGACGCTAACTATGGCTACACCTTC.